This T cell receptor (beta chain) was observed in a study of type 1 and type 2 diabetes patients. This clonotype has at least ten counts. V trimming: 1 base; J trimming: 5 bases; junction bases outside the gene matches: 2. The V gene's germline CDR1 is SGHTA and CDR2 FQGNSA. This CDR3 has 14 amino acids. PCR was run on genomic DNA. The TCR beta CDR3 region was amplified using 30 forward and 13 reverse primers. TCRdb reprocessed the multiplex PCR reads via MiXCR and lists one record per CDR3 protein. This sample carries a few hundred thousand distinct CDR3 sequences, around 47% of them seen once, and the ten largest clones take roughly 13%.

The chain employs TRBV7-2 and TRBJ2-5; TRBD2 matches at 9 bases. The origin of this receptor is a man younger than 35 with type 2 diabetes. Sequencing input: peripheral blood mononuclear cells (PBMCs). Here the CDR3 DNA reads TGTGCCAGCAGCTTAGGGCGGGGGGGTGAGACCCAGTACTTC. This gives the protein CASSLGRGGETQYF.